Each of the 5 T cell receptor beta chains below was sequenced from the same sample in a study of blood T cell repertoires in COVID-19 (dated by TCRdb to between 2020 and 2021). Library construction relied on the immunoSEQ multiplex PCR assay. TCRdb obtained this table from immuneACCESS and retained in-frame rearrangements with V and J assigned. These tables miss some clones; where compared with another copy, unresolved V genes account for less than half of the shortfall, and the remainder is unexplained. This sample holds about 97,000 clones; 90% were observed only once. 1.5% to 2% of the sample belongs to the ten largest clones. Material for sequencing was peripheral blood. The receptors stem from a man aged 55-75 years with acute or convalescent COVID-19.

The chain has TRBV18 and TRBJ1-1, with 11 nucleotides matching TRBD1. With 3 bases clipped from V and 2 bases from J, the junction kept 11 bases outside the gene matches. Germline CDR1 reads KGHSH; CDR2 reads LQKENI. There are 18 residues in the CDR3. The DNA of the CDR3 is TGTGCCAGCTCACCGGGGGACAGGGGGTCGTTTCGAAACACTGAAGCTTTCTTT. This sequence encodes CASSPGDRGSFRNTEAFF.

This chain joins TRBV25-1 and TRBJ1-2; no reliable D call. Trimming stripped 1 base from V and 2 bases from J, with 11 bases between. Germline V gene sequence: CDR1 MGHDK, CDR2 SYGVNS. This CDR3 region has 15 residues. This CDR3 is CASSESLTGNYGYTF. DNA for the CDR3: TGTGCCAGCAGTGAATCCCTCACGGGGAACTATGGCTACACCTTC.

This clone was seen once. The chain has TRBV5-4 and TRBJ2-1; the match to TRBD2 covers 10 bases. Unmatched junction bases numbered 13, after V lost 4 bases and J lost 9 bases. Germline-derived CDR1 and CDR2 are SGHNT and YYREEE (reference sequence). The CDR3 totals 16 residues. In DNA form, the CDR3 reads TGTGCCAGCAGCCCACGTCCTAGCGGGGGTCGGGGTGAGCAGTTCTTC. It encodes CASSPRPSGGRGEQFF. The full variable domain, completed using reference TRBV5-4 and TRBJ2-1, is ETGVTQSPTHLIKTRGQQVTLRCSSQSGHNTVSWYQQALGQGPQFIFQYYREEENGRGNFPPRFSGLQFPNYSSELNVNALELDDSALYLCASSPRPSGGRGEQFFGPGTRLTVL.

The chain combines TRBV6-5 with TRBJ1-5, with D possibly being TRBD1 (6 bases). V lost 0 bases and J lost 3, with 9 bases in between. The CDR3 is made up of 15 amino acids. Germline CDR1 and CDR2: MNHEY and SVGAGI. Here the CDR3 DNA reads TGTGCCAGCAGTTACTCAGGACAGTACAATCAGCCCCAGCATTTT. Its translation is CASSYSGQYNQPQHF.

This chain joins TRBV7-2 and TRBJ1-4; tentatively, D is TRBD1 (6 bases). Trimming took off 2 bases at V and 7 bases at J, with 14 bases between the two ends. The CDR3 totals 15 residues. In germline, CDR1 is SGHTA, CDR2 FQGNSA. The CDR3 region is CASSLTQGFGEKLFF. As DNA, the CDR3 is TGTGCCAGCAGCTTAACACAGGGATTCGGTGAAAAACTGTTTTTT.